This entry concerns a single T cell receptor beta chain. Its antigen is undetermined. The CDR3 loop spans 15 amino acids. Germline CDR1 reads SGHVS; CDR2 reads FQNEAQ. V was shortened by 2 bases and J by 0 bases, with 7 bases between the two germline ends. The record originates from a study of T cells in tumors after PD-1 blockade. Study details: Each patient got pembrolizumab 200 mg every 3 weeks or cemiplimab 350 mg every 2 weeks. Whole-study findings and limits: Blood contained about 43% of the tumor's TCR clonotypes.

Profiling relied on immunoSEQ multiplex PCR, and the TCRdb table lists in-frame clones only, not all of them. The sample contains about 24,000 clones, nearly 85% of which appear only once. The gene calls are TRBV7-8 and TRBJ2-2; D is unresolved. This receptor was identified in a human donor with basal cell carcinoma. Material: PBMCs, obtained after anti-PD-1 treatment. The CDR3 DNA is TGTGCCAGCAGCTTAAATCGGGCGAACACCGGGGAGCTGTTTTTT. It is translated as CASSLNRANTGELFF.